This T cell receptor (beta chain) was found in a study of regulatory T cells in long-lasting Graves disease. With iRepertoire HTBI primers and Arm-PCR of CDR3 regions, TCR beta libraries were built. TCRdb independently ran MiXCR on the multiplex PCR reads; one entry per CDR3 protein. Counted here are about 470,000 distinct CDR3 sequences, 20% to 25% occurring once; the ten biggest clones make up roughly 7.1%. J gave up 2 bases and V 0 bases, and 6 bases lay outside the gene matches. CDR1 and CDR2 (germline): ENHRY, SYGVKD. The CDR3 runs 16 residues. In the case of this clonotype: What it binds is not known.

Described time point: persistent/refractory GD, antithyroid drugs over 5 years with positive TRAb. PBMCs were the source of the RNA used for TCR sequencing. Regarding the study as a whole: Persistent cases of Graves' showed reduced TCR diversity relative to newly diagnosed patients. The researchers studied only peripheral blood, not thyroid tissue.

This receptor was taken from a female donor with Graves disease. The rearrangement joins TRBV10-3 to TRBJ2-5; 7 bases line up with TRBD1. This material consisted of peripheral blood mononuclear cells (PBMCs), taken when the disease was refractory, from a patient treated with antithyroid drugs. CDR3 in amino acids: CAISESLRTGQETQYF. Here the CDR3 DNA reads TGTGCCATCAGTGAGTCGCTCCGGACAGGTCAAGAGACCCAGTACTTC.